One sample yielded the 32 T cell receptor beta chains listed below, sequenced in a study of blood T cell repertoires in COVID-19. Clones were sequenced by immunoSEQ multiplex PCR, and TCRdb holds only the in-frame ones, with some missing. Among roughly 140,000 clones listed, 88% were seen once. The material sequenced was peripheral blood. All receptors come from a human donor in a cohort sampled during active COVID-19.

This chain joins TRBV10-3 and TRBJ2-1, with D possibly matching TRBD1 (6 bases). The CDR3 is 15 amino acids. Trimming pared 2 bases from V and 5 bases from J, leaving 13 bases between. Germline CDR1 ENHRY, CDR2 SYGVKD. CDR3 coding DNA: TGTGCCATCAGTGAGGGGTCAGGGGTTCACAATGAGCAGTTCTTC. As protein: CAISEGSGVHNEQFF.

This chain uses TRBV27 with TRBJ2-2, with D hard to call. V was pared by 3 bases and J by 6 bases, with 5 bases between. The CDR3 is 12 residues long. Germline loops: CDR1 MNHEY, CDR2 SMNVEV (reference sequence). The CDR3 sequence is CASSFNSGELFF. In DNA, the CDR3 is TGTGCCAGCAGTTTCAACTCCGGGGAGCTGTTTTTT.

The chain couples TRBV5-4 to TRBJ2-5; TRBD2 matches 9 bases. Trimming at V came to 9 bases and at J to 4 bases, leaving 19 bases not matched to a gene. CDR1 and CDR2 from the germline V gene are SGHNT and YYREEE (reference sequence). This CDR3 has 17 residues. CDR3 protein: CATTLTGGGGGRETQYF. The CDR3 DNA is TGTGCCACCACTCTAACGGGGGGCGGGGGGGGGCGAGAGACCCAGTACTTC.

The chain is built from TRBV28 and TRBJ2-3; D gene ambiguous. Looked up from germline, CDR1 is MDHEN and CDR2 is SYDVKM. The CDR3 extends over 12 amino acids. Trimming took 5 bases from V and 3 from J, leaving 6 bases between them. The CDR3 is CASSRVTDTQYF. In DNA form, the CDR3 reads TGTGCCAGCAGTAGAGTTACAGATACGCAGTATTTT.

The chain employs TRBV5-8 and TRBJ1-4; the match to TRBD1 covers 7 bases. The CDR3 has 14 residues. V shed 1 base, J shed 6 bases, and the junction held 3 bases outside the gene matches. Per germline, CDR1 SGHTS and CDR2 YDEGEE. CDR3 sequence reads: CASSLRTGDEKLFF. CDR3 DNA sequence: TGTGCCAGCAGCTTGCGGACAGGCGATGAAAAACTGTTTTTT.

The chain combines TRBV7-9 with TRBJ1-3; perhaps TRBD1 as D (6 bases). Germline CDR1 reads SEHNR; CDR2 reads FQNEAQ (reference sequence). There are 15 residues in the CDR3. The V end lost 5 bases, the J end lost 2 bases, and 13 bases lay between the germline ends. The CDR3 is CASSPKGGTGNTIYF. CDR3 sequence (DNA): TGTGCCAGCAGCCCAAAGGGGGGGACTGGAAACACCATATATTTT.

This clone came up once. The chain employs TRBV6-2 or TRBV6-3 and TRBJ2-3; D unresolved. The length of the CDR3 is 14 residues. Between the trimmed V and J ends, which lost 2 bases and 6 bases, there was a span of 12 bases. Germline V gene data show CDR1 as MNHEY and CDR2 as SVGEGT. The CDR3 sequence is CASSYGQPMDTQYF. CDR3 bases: TGTGCCAGCAGTTACGGGCAACCAATGGATACGCAGTATTTT.

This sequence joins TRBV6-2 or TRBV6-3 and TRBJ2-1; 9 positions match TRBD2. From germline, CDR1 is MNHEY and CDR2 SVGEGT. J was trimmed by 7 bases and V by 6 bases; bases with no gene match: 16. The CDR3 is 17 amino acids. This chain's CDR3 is CASSRASAGGRNNEQFF. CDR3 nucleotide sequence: TGTGCCAGCAGCCGTGCTTCGGCGGGGGGGCGGAATAATGAGCAGTTCTTC.

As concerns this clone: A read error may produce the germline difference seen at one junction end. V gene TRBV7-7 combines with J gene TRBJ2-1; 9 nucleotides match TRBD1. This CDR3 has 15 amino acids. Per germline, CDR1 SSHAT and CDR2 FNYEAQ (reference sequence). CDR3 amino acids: CASSLETGGWDEQFF. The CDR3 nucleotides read TGTGCTAGCAGCTTGGAGACAGGGGGTTGGGATGAGCAGTTCTTC. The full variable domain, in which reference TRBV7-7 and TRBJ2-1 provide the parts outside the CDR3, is GAGVSQSPRYKVTKRGQDVTLRCDPISSHATLYWYQQALGQGPEFLTYFNYEAQPDKSGLPSDRFSAERPEGSISTLTIQRTEQRDSAMYRCASSLETGGWDEQFFGPGTRLTVL.

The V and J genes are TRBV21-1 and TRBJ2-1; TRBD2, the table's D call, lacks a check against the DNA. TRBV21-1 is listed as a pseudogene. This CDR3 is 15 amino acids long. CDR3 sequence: CASTLAGGILNEQFF. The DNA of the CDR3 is TGTGCCAGCACCCTAGCGGGGGGGATCTTAAATGAGCAGTTCTTC.

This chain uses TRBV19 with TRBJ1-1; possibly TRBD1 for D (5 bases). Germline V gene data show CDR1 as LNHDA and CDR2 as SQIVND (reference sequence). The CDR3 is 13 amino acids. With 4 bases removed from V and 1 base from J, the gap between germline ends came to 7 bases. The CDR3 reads CASSKTENTEAFF. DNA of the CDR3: TGTGCCAGTAGTAAGACAGAGAACACTGAAGCTTTCTTT.

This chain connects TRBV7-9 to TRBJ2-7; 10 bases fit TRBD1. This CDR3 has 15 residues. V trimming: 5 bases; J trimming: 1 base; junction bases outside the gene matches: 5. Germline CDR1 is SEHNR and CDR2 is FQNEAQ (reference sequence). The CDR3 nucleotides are TGTGCCAGCAGCCCGGGACAGGGGAATTCCTACGAGCAGTACTTC. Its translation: CASSPGQGNSYEQYF. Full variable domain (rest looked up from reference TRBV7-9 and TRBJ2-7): DTGVSQNPRHKITKRGQNVTFRCDPISEHNRLYWYRQTLGQGPEFLTYFQNEAQLEKSRLLSDRFSAERPKGSFSTLEIQRTEQGDSAMYLCASSPGQGNSYEQYFGPGTRLTVT.

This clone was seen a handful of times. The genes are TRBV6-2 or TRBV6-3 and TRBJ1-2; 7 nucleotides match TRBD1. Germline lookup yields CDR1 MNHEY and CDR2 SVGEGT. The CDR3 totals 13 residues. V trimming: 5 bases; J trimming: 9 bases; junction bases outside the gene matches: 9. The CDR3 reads CASSTAGTVRYTF. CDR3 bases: TGTGCCAGCAGTACGGCCGGGACAGTACGCTACACCTTC.

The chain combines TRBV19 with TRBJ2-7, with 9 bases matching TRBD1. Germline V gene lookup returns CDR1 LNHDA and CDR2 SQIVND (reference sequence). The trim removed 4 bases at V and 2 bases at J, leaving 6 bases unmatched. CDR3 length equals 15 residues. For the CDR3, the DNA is TGTGCCAGTAGTAGAACGGGACAGGGTGCCTACGAGCAGTACTTC. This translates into CASSRTGQGAYEQYF.

Written as DNA, the CDR3 is TGTGCCAGCAGTTTAGGACTAGTCAACGAGCAGTACTTC. Translated: CASSLGLVNEQYF. This sequence joins TRBV12-3 or TRBV12-4 and TRBJ2-7; TRBD2 might be the D (6 bases). This CDR3 spans 13 amino acids. With 1 base removed from V and 5 bases from J, the gap between germline ends came to 9 bases.

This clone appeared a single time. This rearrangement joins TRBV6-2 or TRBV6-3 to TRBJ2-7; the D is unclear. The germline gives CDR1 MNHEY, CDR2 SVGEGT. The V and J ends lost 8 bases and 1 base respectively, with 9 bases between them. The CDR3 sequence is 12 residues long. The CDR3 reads CASRPASYEQYF. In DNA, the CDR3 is TGTGCCAGCCGCCCAGCATCCTACGAGCAGTACTTC.

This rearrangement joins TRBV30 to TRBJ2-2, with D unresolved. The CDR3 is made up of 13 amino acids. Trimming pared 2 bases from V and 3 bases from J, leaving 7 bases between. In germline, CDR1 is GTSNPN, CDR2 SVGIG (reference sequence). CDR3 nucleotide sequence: TGTGCCTGGAGTACACAGCACACCGGGGAGCTGTTTTTT. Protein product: CAWSTQHTGELFF.

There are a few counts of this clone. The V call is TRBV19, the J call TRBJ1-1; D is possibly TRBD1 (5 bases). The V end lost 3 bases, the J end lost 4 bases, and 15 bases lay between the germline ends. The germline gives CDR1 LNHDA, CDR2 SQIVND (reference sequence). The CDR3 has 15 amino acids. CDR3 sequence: CASSIRRGFGTEAFF. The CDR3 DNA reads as TGTGCCAGTAGTATCCGGAGGGGATTCGGCACTGAAGCTTTCTTT.

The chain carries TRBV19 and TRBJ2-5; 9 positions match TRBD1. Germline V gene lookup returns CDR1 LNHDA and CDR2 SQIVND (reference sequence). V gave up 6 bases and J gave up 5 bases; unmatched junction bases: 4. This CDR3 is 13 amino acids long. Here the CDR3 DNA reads TGTGCCAGTAGCAGGGACAGGGAGGAGACCCAGTACTTC. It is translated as CASSRDREETQYF.

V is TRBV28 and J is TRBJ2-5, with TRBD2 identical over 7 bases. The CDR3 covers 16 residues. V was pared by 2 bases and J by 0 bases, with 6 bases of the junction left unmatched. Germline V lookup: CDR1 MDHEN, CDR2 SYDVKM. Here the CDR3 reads CASSLGAGDYQETQYF. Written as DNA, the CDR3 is TGTGCCAGCAGTTTAGGGGCGGGGGATTACCAAGAGACCCAGTACTTC.

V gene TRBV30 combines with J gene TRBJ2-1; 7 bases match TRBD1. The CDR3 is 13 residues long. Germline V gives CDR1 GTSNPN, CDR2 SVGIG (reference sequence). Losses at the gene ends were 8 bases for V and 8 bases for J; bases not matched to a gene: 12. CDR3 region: CARRQGGYDEQFF. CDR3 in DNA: TGTGCCCGTCGACAGGGTGGGTACGATGAGCAGTTCTTC.

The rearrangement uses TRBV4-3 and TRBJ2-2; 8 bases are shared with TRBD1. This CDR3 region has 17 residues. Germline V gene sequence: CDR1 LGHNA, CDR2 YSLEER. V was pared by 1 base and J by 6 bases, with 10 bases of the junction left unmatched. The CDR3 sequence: CASSQVMGAGGPGELFF. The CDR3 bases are TGCGCCAGCAGCCAAGTCATGGGGGCAGGGGGCCCCGGGGAGCTGTTTTTT.

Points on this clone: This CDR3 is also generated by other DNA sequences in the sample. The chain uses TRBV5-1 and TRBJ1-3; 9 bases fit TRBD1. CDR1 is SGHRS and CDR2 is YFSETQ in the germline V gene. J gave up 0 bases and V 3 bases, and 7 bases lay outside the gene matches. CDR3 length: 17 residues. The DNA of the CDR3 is TGCGCCAGCAGCTCGACCGGACAGGGGACCTCTGGAAACACCATATATTTT. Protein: CASSSTGQGTSGNTIYF.

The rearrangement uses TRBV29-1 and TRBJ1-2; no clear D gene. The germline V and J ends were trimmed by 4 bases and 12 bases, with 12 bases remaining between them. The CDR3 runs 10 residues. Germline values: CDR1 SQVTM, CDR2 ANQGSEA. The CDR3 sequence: CSVGAIAHTF. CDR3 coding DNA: TGCAGCGTTGGGGCGATCGCCCACACCTTC.

Here the CDR3 reads CASSQSRQAANEKLFF. The CDR3 DNA sequence: TGTGCCAGCAGCCAATCCCGACAGGCGGCTAATGAAAAACTGTTTTTT. The chain combines TRBV3-1 (or the pseudogene TRBV3-2) with TRBJ1-4, with D perhaps matching TRBD1 (6 bases). V was clipped by 2 bases and J by 3 bases, with 13 bases between them. Germline V gene sequence: CDR1 LGHDT, CDR2 YNNKEL (reference sequence). The CDR3 runs 16 residues.

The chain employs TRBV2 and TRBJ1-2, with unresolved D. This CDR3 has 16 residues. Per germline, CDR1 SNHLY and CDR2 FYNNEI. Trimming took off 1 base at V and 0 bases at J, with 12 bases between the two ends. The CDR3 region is CASSEVPGLANYGYTF. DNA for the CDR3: TGTGCCAGCAGTGAAGTTCCCGGCCTAGCTAACTATGGCTACACCTTC.

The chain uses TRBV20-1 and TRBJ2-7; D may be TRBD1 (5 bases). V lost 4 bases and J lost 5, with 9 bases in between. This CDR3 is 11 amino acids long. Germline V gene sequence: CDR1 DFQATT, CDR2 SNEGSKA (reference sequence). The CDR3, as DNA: TGCAGTGCTACAGGGCCGGACGAGCAGTACTTC. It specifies CSATGPDEQYF.

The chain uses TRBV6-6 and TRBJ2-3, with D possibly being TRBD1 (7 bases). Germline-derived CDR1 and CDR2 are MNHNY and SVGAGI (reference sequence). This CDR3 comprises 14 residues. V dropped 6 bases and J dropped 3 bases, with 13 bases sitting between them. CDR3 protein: CASSRGDPTDTQYF. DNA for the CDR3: TGTGCCAGCAGCAGGGGGGATCCAACAGATACGCAGTATTTT.

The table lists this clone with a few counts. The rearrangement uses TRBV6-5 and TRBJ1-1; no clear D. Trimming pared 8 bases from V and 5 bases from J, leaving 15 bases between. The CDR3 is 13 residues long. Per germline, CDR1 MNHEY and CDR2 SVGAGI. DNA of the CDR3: TGTGCCAGCGTGCGTTTTTCGGGGACTGAAGCTTTCTTT. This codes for CASVRFSGTEAFF.

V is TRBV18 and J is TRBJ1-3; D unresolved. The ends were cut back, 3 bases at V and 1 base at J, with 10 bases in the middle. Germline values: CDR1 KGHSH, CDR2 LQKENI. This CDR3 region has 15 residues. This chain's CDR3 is CASSPRVKSGNTIYF. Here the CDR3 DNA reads TGTGCCAGCTCACCGAGAGTCAAATCTGGAAACACCATATATTTT.

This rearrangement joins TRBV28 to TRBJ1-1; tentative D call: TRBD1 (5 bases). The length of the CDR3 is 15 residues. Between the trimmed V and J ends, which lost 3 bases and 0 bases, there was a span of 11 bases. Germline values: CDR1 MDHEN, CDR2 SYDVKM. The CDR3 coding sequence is TGTGCCAGCAGTTTCCGGACACCCGTGAACACTGAAGCTTTCTTT. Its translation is CASSFRTPVNTEAFF.

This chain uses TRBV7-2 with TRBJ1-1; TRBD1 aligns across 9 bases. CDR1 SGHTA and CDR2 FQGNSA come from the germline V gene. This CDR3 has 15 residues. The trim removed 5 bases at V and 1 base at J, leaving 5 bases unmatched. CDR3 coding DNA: TGTGCCAGCAGCCCGAGGACAGGGGCGAACACTGAAGCTTTCTTT. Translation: CASSPRTGANTEAFF.